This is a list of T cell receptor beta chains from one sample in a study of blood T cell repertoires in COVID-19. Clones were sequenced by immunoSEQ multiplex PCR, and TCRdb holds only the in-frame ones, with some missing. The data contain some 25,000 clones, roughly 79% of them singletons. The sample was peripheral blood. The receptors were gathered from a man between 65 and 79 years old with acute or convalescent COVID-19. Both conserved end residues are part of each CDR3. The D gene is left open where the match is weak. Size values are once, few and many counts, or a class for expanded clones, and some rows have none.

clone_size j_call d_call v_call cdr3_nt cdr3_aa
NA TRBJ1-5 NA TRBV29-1 TGCAGCGTTTCCGCGGGCTCAGATCAGCCCCAGCATTTT CSVSAGSDQPQHF
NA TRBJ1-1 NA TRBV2 TGTGCCAGCAGCCCCCGGGAGATAGAAGCTTTCTTT CASSPREIEAFF
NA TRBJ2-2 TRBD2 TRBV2 TGTGCCAGCCAGTTGGGCCTAGCGGTCACCGGGGAGCTGTTTTTT CASQLGLAVTGELFF
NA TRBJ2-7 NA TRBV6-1 TGTGCCAGCAGTGAGACTAGAGGTTTCGAGCAGTACTTC CASSETRGFEQYF
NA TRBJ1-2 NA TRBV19 TGTGCCAGTAACTTAGCGGGGAACTATGGCTACACCTTC CASNLAGNYGYTF
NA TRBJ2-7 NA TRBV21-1 TGTGCCAGACATGGGGCCGAGCAGTACTTC CARHGAEQYF
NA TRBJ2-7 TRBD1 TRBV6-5 TGTGCCAGCAGTTACTCCCGGGACAGATTAGGGCAGTACTTC CASSYSRDRLGQYF
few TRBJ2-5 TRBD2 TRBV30 TGTGCCTGGGGAGTTTGGGCTAGCGGGGGAATCCAAGAGACCCAGTACTTC CAWGVWASGGIQETQYF
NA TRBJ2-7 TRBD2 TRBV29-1 TGCAGCGTTGAGGGGACCATGCCATCGGGAGGGCAGTACTTC CSVEGTMPSGGQYF
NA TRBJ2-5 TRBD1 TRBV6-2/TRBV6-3 TGTGCCAGCAGTTTGGGACAGTTGGTTCGGGAAGAGACCCAGTACTTC CASSLGQLVREETQYF
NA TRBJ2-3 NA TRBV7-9 TGTGCCAGCAGCCGCGGACTTAACACAGATACGCAGTATTTT CASSRGLNTDTQYF
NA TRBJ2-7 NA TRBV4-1 TGCGCCAGCAGCCAAGGGACAGTTTCCTACGAGCAGTACTTC CASSQGTVSYEQYF
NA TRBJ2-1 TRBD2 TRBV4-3 TGCGCCAGCAGCCAAGAGGGGCTAGCGGGGGACGGTGAGCAGTTCTTC CASSQEGLAGDGEQFF
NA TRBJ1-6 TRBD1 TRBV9 TGTGCCAGCAGCTCCCGACAGGGGGCGGATAATTCACCCCTCCACTTT CASSSRQGADNSPLHF
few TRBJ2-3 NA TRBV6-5 TGTGCCAGCAGTTGGCTGAGCACAGATACGCAGTATTTT CASSWLSTDTQYF
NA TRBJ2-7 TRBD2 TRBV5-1 TGCGCCAGCAGCTTGGGGTTCAGCGGGGCCGACGAGCAGTACTTC CASSLGFSGADEQYF
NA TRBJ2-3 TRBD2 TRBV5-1 TGCGCCAGCAGCTTAGCGGGGGGGCCGGGTGCAGATACGCAGTATTTT CASSLAGGPGADTQYF
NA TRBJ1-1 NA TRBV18 TGTGCCAGCTCGCGTGACATGAGGGACACTGAAGCTTTCTTT CASSRDMRDTEAFF
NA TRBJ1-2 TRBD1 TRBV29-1 TGCAGCGTTGGCAACAGGGGGCCTTTTGATGGCTACACCTTC CSVGNRGPFDGYTF
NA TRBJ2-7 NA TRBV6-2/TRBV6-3 TGTGCCAGCAGTTACCTCGGAGGGAACGAGCAGTACTTC CASSYLGGNEQYF
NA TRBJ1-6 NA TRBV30 TGTGCCTGGAGTGTAGACGGGACACTTCATTCACCCCTCCACTTT CAWSVDGTLHSPLHF
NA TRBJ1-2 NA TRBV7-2 TGTGCCAGCAGTCTCCAGGGGTTCTATGGCTACACCTTC CASSLQGFYGYTF
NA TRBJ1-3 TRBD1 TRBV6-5 TGTGCCAGCAGCCAAGGACAGGGGGGAGGAAACACCATATATTTT CASSQGQGGGNTIYF
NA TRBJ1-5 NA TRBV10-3 TGTGCCATCAGTGAGTCAGGAGATCAGCCCCAGCATTTT CAISESGDQPQHF
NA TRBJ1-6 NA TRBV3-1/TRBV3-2 TGTGCCAGCAGCCCCACTACGTATTCACCCCTCCACTTT CASSPTTYSPLHF
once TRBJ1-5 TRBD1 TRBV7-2 TGTGCCAGCAGCCGGGGGACAGTGGGGGGCAATCAGCCCCAGCATTTT CASSRGTVGGNQPQHF
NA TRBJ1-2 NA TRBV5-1 TGCGCCAGCAGCTACACCCATTCTAACTATGGCTACACCTTC CASSYTHSNYGYTF
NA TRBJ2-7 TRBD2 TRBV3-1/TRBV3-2 TGTGCCAGCAGCCAAAGCCTAGCGGGTGCCTACGAGCAGTACTTC CASSQSLAGAYEQYF
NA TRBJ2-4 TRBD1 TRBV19 TGTGCCAGTAGCCACCCGACAGGGGGTCGAAACATTCAGTACTTC CASSHPTGGRNIQYF
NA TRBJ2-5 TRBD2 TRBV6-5 TGTGCCAGCAGCGCGGGACTAGCGGGTAGAGAGACCCAGTACTTC CASSAGLAGRETQYF
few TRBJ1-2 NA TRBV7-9 TGTGCCAGCAGCTGGGACAACGACTATGGCTACACCTTC CASSWDNDYGYTF
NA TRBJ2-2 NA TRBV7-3 TGTGCCAGCAGCTCTAGCGCGGGGAACACCGGGGAGCTGTTTTTT CASSSSAGNTGELFF
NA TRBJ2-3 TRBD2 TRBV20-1 TGCAGTGCTAGTGGGCTAGCGGGGGCAGATACGCAGTATTTT CSASGLAGADTQYF
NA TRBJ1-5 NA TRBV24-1 TGTGCCACCAGTGATTCCCCACGGGGGGGAGGGGAACTTGGTAATCAGCCCCAGCATTTT CATSDSPRGGGELGNQPQHF
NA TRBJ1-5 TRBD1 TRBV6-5 TGTGCCAGCAGCCTGACAGGGACGGATCAGCCCCAGCATTTT CASSLTGTDQPQHF
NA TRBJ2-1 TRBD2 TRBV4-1 TGCGCCAGCAGCCAAGTCCCCTGGGGCGGGAGGGTGAATGAGCAGTTCTTC CASSQVPWGGRVNEQFF
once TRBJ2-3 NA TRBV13 TGTGCCAGCAGCTTAGGGAAGGAGGTCCAGAGCACAGATACGCAGTATTTT CASSLGKEVQSTDTQYF
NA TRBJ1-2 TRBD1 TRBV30 TGTGCCTGGAGTAGGGGGGGGACAGGGAGCGGCTATGGCTACACCTTC CAWSRGGTGSGYGYTF
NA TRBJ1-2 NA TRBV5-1 TGCGCCAGCAGCTTGGGTGGACTTAACTATGGCTACACCTTC CASSLGGLNYGYTF
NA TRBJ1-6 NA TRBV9 TGTGCCAGCAGCGACCAGGGTTCACCCCTCCACTTT CASSDQGSPLHF
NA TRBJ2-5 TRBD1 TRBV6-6 TGTGCCAGCAGTTACTGGGACAGTCAAGAGACCCAGTACTTC CASSYWDSQETQYF
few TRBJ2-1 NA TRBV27 TGTGCCAGCACCCTTGGGGGGAGCTCCTACAATGAGCAGTTCTTC CASTLGGSSYNEQFF
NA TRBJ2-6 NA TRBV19 TGTGCCAGTAGTATACGGCGGCCCTCTGGGGCCAACGTCCTGACTTTC CASSIRRPSGANVLTF
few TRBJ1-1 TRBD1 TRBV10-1 TGCGCCGTGAGACAGGGCCTCAACACTGAAGCTTTCTTT CAVRQGLNTEAFF
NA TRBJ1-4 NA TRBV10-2 TGCGCCAGCAGGGAAACGCGGAATGAAAAACTGTTTTTT CASRETRNEKLFF
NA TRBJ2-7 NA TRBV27 TGTGCCAGCGAAGGAACTATCTCCTACGAGCAGTACTTC CASEGTISYEQYF
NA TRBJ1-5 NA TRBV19 TGTGCCAGTAGTACGAGTGTTAGCAATCAGCCCCAGCATTTT CASSTSVSNQPQHF
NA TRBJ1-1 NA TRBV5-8 TGTGCCAGCAGCTTGGCCTCGGGGAGTTTGAACACTGAAGCTTTCTTT CASSLASGSLNTEAFF
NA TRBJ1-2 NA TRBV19 TGTGCCAGTAGCGAGACAGGAGCCAGTGGCTACACCTTC CASSETGASGYTF
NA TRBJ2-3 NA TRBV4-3 TGCGCCAGCAGCCAAGAGGGCGGGGGCGGCGCAGATACGCAGTATTTT CASSQEGGGGADTQYF
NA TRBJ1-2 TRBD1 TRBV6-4 TGTGCCAGCAGTGACTCGAACAGGGGGCAAGATGGCTACACCTTC CASSDSNRGQDGYTF
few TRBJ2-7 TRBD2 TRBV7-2 TGTGCCAGCAGCTTAGGCCTAGCGGGGGACTACGAGCAGTACTTC CASSLGLAGDYEQYF
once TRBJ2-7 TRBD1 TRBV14 TGTGCCAGCAGCCAAGTCGGACAGGGTTGGAGCGAGCAGTACTTC CASSQVGQGWSEQYF
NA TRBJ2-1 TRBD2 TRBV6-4 TGTGCCAGCAGGGTGACTAGCGGGGGGGGAAATGAGCAGTTCTTC CASRVTSGGGNEQFF